This TCR beta chain was identified during a study of healthy donors' naive CD4 and CD8 T cells. Regarding the study as a whole: Naive CD4+ and CD8+ cells reportedly differed in usage of most V and J genes.

With regard to this clonotype: Its antigen is unknown.

TCR libraries were built from around 0.45 ug of total RNA by linear amplification. TCRdb re-analysed the reads in MiXCR, keeping a single row per CDR3 protein. In the table there are 180,000 or so distinct CDR3 sequences, about four fifths of which are singletons. V dropped 5 bases and J dropped 4; count of bases not matched to a gene: 4. The germline CDR1 and CDR2 sequences are LNHDA and SQIVND (reference sequence). The length of the CDR3 is 13 residues. The rearrangement uses TRBV19 and TRBJ2-7, with 8 bases lining up with TRBD2. This TCR was sampled from a pool of human donors in good health; the sample pools cells from several healthy donors. Sequenced: naive CD4+ and CD8+ T cells sorted from blood, pooled from several donors. The CDR3 region is CASSAGRDYEQYF. CDR3 coding DNA: TGTGCCAGTAGTGCCGGGAGGGATTACGAGCAGTACTTC.